This TCR beta chain is drawn from a study of cytomegalovirus exposure and HLA in healthy donors. About the study: Early on, a data release was issued that held tens of millions of unique TCRs from HLA-typed donors.

About this clone: Its cognate antigen is unknown.

Study-level results: Specificity for CMV antigens was confirmed in vitro for a few of the CMV-associated chains. The listing of 150 or so TCR beta chains classed them as cytomegalovirus-associated. Later analysis found that TCR beta chains associated with HLA were more clonally expanded than other, equally common chains.

This PCR relied on a set of 60 Vbeta primers and 13 Jbeta primers. The assay was immunoSEQ multiplex PCR, and TCRdb's table has in-frame clones only and misses some. Of roughly 190,000 clones in the sample, around 84% were seen once. CDR1 LNHDA and CDR2 SQIVND come from the germline V gene (reference sequence). V lost 5 bases and J 0 bases, leaving 11 bases between the germline ends. This CDR3 region has 15 residues. The V and J genes are TRBV19 and TRBJ2-1, with D hard to call. Source material: PBMCs. This TCR was sampled from a young woman in good health and CMV-seronegative. CDR3 sequence reads: CASSLTLSSYNEQFF. CDR3 in DNA: TGTGCCAGTAGTTTGACTTTAAGCTCCTACAATGAGCAGTTCTTC.